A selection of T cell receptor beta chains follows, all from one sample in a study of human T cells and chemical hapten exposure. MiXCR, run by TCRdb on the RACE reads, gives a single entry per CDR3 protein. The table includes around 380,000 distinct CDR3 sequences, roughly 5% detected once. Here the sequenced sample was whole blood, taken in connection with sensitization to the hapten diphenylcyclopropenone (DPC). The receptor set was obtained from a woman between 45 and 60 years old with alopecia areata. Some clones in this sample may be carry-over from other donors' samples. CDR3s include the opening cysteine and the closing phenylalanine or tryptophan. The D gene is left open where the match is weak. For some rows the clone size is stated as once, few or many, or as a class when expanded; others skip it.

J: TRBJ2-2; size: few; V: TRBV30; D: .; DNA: TGTGCCTGGGGGGAAAACACCGGGGAGCTGTTTTTT; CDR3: CAWGENTGELFF
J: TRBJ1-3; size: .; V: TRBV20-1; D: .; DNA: TGCAGTGCTGCCGTTGGGCCCCAGGGAGCTGGAAACACCATATATTTT; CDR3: CSAAVGPQGAGNTIYF
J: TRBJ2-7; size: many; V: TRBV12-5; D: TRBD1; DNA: TGTGCTAGTGGTTTGGCCGGGACAGGGCCTAACGAGCAGTACTTC; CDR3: CASGLAGTGPNEQYF
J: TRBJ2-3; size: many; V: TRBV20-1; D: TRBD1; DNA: TGCAGTGCTAGAGACCATTCTACGACATGGGACAGGGGGACAGATACGCAGTATTTT; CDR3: CSARDHSTTWDRGTDTQYF
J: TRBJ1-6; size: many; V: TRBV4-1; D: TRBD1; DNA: TGCGCCAGCAGCCAAGGACCGGGACAGACTAATTCACCCCTCCACTTT; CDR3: CASSQGPGQTNSPLHF
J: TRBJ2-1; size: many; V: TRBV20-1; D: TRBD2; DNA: TGCAGTGCAGGGACTAGCGGGGGTCTCTACAATGAGCAGTTCTTC; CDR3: CSAGTSGGLYNEQFF
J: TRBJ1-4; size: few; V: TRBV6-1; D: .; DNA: TGTGCCAGCAGCCCCACCACAGGGTCTAATGAAAAACTGTTTTTT; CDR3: CASSPTTGSNEKLFF
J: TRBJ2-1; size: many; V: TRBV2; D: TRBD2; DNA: TGTGCCAGCAGTGCCGATCGGGGGGCCTACAATGAGCAGTTCTTC; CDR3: CASSADRGAYNEQFF
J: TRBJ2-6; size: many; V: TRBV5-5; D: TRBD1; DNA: TGTGCCAGCAGCTTGATCGGGACAGGGGTATCTGGGGCCAACGTCCTGACTTTC; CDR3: CASSLIGTGVSGANVLTF
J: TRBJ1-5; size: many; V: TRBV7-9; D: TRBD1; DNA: TGTGCCAGCAGTCCCGGGACAGGGAGTGTCCCTAGCAATCAGCCCCAGCATTTT; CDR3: CASSPGTGSVPSNQPQHF
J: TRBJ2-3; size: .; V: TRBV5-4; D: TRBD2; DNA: TGTGCCAGCTACGGGACTAGCGGGAGCACAGATACGCAGTATTTT; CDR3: CASYGTSGSTDTQYF
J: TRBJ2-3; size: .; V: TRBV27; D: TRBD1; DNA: TGTGCCAGCAGTTCCGGGACAGGGGCAGTCACAGATACGCAGTATTTT; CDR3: CASSSGTGAVTDTQYF
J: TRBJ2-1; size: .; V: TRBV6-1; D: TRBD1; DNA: TGTGCCAGCAAGGGGACAGGGGGCGGTGAGCAGTTCTTC; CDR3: CASKGTGGGEQFF
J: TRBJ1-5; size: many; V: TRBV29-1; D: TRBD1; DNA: TGCAGCGTTGGGACAGGGGGGGATCAGCCCCAGCATTTT; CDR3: CSVGTGGDQPQHF
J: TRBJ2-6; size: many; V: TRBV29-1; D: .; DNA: TGCAGCGTTGAAGACAGGCAGGGGTTACCTGGGGCCAACGTCCTGACTTTC; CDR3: CSVEDRQGLPGANVLTF
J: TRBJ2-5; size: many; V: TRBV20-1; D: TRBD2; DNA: TGCAGTGCTAGACTGCTAGCGGGGGCCCAGGAGACCCAGTACTTC; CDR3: CSARLLAGAQETQYF
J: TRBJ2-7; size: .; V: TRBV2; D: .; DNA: TGTGCCAGCACCCCCGGACAATTCTCCTACGAGCAGTACTTC; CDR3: CASTPGQFSYEQYF
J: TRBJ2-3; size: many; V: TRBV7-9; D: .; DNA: TGTGCCAGCATCCGAGCGGCCGGCACAGATACGCAGTATTTT; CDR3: CASIRAAGTDTQYF
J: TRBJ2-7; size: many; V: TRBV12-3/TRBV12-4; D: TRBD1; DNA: TGTGCCAGCAGCCCGGACAGGAGCTCCTACGAGCAGTACTTC; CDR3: CASSPDRSSYEQYF
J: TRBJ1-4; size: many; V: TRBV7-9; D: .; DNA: TGTGCCAGCAGCTTAGAAGTATGGGGCAGCCCCAATGAAAAACTGTTTTTT; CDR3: CASSLEVWGSPNEKLFF
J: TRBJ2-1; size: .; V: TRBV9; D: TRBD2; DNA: TGTGCCAGCAGCTCCCGGGGAGGGTACAATGAGCAGTTCTTC; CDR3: CASSSRGGYNEQFF
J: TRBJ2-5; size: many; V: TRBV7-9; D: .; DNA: TGTGCCAGCAGCTTAGACGGGCCCCAGTACTTC; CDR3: CASSLDGPQYF
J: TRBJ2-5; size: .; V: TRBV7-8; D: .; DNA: TGTGCCAGCAGCTTAGAAGCAGGGGTAGAGACCCAGTACTTC; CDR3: CASSLEAGVETQYF
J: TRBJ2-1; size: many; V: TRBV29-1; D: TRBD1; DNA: TGCAGCGTCCCAGACAGGGGTGGTTATGAGCAGTTCTTC; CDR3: CSVPDRGGYEQFF
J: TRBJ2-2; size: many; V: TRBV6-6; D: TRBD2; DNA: TGTGCCAGCAGTTCCACTGAAGCGGGGGGGAACACCGGGGAGCTGTTTTTT; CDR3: CASSSTEAGGNTGELFF
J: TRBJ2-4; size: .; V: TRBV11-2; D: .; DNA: TGTGCCAGCAGCTCAATAGACAGACTAGCCAAAAACATTCAGTACTTC; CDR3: CASSSIDRLAKNIQYF
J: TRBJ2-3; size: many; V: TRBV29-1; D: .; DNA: TGCAGCTCCTCCAGTAGGGCAACAGATACGCAGTATTTT; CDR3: CSSSSRATDTQYF
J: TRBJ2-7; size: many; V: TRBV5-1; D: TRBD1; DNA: TGCGCCAGCAGCTTCCGGACAGGGGGCTACGAGCAGTACTTC; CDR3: CASSFRTGGYEQYF
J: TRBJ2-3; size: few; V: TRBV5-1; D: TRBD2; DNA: TGCGCCAGCAGCTTGGTCTCACTAGCGGGGAGGTACACAGATACGCAGTATTTT; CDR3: CASSLVSLAGRYTDTQYF
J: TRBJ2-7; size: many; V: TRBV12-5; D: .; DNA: TGTGCTAGTGGCCCCGGGACGGGCTCCTACGAGCAGTACTTC; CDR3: CASGPGTGSYEQYF
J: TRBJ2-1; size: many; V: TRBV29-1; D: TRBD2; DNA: TGCAGCGTTGACCGGGCGGGAGGTCTCAATGAGCAGTTCTTC; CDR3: CSVDRAGGLNEQFF
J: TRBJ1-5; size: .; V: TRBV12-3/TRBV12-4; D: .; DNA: TGTGCCTGCAGTTTCGGGGTACAACAGCCCCAGCATTTT; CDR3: CACSFGVQQPQHF
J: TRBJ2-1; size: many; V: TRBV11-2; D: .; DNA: TGTGCCAGCAGCCGGATTGACTCCTACAATGAGCAGTTCTTC; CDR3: CASSRIDSYNEQFF
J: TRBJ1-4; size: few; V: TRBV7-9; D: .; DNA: TGTGCCAGCAGCCCCACTTTAGACCGGGATGAAAAACTGTTTTTT; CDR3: CASSPTLDRDEKLFF
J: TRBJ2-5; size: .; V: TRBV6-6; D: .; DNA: TGTGCCAGCAGTTACCCCCCGGAGGGAGAGACCCAGTACTTC; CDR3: CASSYPPEGETQYF
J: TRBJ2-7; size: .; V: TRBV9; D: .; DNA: TGTGCCAGCAGCGTGAGCCTGGGGGACTACGAGCAGTACTTC; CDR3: CASSVSLGDYEQYF